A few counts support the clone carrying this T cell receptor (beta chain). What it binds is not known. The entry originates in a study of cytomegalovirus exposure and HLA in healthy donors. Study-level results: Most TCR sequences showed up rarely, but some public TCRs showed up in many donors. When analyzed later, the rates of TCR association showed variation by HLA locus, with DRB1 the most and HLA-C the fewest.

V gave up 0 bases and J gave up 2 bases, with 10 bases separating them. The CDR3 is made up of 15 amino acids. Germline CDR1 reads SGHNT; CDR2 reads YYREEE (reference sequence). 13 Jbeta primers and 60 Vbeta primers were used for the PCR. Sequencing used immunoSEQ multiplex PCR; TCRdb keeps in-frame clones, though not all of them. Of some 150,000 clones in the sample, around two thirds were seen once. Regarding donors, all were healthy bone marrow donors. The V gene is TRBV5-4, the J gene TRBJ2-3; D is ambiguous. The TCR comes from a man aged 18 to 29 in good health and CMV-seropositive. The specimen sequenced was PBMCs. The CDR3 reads CASSLGSQYTDTQYF. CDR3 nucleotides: TGTGCCAGCAGCTTGGGGTCCCAGTACACAGATACGCAGTATTTT.